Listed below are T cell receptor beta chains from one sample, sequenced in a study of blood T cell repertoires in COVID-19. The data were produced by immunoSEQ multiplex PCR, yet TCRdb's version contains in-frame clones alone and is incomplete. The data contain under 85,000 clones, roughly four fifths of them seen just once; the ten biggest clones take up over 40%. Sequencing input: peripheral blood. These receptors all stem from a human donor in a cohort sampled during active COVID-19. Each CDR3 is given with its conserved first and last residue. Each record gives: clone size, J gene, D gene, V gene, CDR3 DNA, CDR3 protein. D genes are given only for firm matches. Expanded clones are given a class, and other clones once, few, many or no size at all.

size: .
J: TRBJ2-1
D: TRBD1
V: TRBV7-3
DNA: TGTGCCAGCAGCTTGGGGACAGGGACTGAGGATGAGCAGTTCTTC
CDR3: CASSLGTGTEDEQFF

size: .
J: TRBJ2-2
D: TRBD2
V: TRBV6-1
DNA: TGTGCCAGCAGTGAAGATAGCGGGGGGGCCGGGGAGCTGTTTTTT
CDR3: CASSEDSGGAGELFF

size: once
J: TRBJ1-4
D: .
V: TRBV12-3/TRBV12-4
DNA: TGTGCCAGCGGTCCAGAACCTGAAAAACTGTTTTTT
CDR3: CASGPEPEKLFF

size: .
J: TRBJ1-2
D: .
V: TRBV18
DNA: TGTGCCAGCTCACCGCGAGTGGGGGGAACTAACTATGGCTACACCTTC
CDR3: CASSPRVGGTNYGYTF

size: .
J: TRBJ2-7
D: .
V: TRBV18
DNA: TGTGCCAGCTCACCACGGGGACGGGGGAAGGGAGAGCAGTACTTC
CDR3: CASSPRGRGKGEQYF

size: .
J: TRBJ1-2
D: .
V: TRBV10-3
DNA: TGTGCCATCAGTGAACGTGCAGGCTATGGCTACACCTTC
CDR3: CAISERAGYGYTF

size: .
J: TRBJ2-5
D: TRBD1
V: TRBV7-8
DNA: TGTGCCAGCAGCTTACTGAGGGGGCGAGAGACCCAGTACTTC
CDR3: CASSLLRGRETQYF

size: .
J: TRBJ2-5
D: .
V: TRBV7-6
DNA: TGTGCCAGCAGCTTTTCACACCAATTACAAGAGACCCAGTACTTC
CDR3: CASSFSHQLQETQYF

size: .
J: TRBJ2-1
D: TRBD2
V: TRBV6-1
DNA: TGTGCCAGCAGTGTAGAACCGGGGGGAGCGGGGAATGAGCAGTTCTTC
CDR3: CASSVEPGGAGNEQFF

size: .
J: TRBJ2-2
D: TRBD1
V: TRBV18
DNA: TGTGCCAGCTCATCCGGGACAGGGGGAAGCGGGGAGCTGTTTTTT
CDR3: CASSSGTGGSGELFF

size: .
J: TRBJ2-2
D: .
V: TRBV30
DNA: TGTGCCTGGAGTTTCGGGTTTTCGAACACCGGGGAGCTGTTTTTT
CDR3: CAWSFGFSNTGELFF

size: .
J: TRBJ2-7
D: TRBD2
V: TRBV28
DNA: TGTGCCAGCGGCGGCGGGGGGTTAAAATCCTACGAGCAGTACTTC
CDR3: CASGGGGLKSYEQYF

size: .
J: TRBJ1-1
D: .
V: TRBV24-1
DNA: TGTGCCACCAGTGATTCACAACTGAGCGGTACTGAAGCTTTCTTT
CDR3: CATSDSQLSGTEAFF

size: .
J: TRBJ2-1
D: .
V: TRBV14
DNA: TGTGCCAGCAGCCTCGGGGGTGCCTACAATGAGCAGTTCTTC
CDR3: CASSLGGAYNEQFF

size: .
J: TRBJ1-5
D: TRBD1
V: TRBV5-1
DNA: TGCGCCAGCAGCTTGGGGACAGGCGTTGGGCCCCAGCATTTT
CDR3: CASSLGTGVGPQHF

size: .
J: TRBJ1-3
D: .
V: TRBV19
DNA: TGTGCCAGTAGTAACTGGGGCCCGTCAGGAGGAAACACCATATATTTT
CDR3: CASSNWGPSGGNTIYF

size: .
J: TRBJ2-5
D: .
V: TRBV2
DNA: TGTGCCAGCAGTGAAGATTCAGGTACCCAAGAGACCCAGTACTTC
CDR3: CASSEDSGTQETQYF

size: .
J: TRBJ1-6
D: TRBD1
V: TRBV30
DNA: TGTGCCTGGAGTAGGGACAGTAATAATTCACCCCTCCACTTT
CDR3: CAWSRDSNNSPLHF

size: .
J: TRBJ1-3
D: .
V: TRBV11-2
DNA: TGTGCCAGCAGCTCTACAAGGGGATCTGGAAACACCATATATTTT
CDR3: CASSSTRGSGNTIYF

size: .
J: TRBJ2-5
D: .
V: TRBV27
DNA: TGTGCCAGCACCCCGAGGTCGTCTTACCCACAAGAGACCCAGTACTTC
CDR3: CASTPRSSYPQETQYF

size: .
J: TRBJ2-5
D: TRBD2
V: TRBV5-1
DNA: TGCGCCAGCAGCGCATCCGGGACTAGCGGGCAAGAGACCCAGTACTTC
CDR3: CASSASGTSGQETQYF

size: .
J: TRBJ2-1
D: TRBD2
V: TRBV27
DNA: TGTGCCAGCAGTTTTCCCAGGGGCGGGGGGCTCTACAATGAGCAGTTCTTC
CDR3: CASSFPRGGGLYNEQFF

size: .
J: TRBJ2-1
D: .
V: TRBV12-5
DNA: TGTGCTAGTGGTTTGGGCCTGACAGAAAATGAGCAGTTCTTC
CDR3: CASGLGLTENEQFF